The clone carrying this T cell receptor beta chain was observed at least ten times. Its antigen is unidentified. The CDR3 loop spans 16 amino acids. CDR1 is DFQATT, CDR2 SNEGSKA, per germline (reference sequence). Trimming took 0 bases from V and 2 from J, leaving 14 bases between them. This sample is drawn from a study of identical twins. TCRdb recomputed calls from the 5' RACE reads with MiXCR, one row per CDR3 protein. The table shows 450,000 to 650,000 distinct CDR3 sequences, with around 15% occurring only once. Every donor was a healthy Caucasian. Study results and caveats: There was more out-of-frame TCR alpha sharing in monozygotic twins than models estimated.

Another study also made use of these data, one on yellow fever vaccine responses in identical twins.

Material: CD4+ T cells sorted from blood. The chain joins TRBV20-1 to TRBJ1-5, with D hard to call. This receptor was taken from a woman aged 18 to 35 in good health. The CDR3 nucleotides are TGCAGTGCTAGAGATCGGTGGGCCTTCGGCAATCAGCCCCAGCATTTT. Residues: CSARDRWAFGNQPQHF.